This TCR beta chain stems from a study of radiotherapy plus CTLA-4 blockade in lung cancer (dated by TCRdb to between 2018 and 2020). Background on the whole study: Objective responses were observed in roughly a sixth of enrolled patients, and disease control was achieved in around 30%. Broad study findings and their caveats: Early dynamic changes in blood T cell clones, together with increased serum interferon-beta after radiation, were reported as the strongest predictors of response. After treatment with radiotherapy and ipilimumab, TCR clones that originated in tumors expanded in peripheral blood.

In its sample, this clone was seen once. The specificity of this receptor is unknown. No base quality values were provided; no much bigger clone lies one nucleotide off. There are 13 amino acids in the CDR3, from cysteine to phenylalanine inclusive. Solely the CDR3 DNA is kept, with 39 bases framed from the first base. V loses 5 bases of germline sequence and J loses 3 bases, and the interval between the two ends is 11 bases. From a lookup of the germline V gene (reference sequence), CDR1 and CDR2 are LNHDA and SQIVND. Libraries were made using the immunoSEQ multiplex PCR assay. TCRdb took this table from immuneACCESS and kept in-frame rearrangements with V and J called. Such tables lack part of the clones; where checked against another copy, unresolved V genes explain under half of the gap, and the rest is unexplained. Counted in this sample were about 80,000 clones; more than 80% of them appeared once. About 0.79% of the sample is held by the ten biggest clonotypes.

The study evaluated CTLA-4 blockade (ipilimumab) given together with focal radiation therapy in patients who had chemo-refractory metastatic non-small-cell lung cancer. Sequenced material: peripheral blood, taken from a patient treated with radiotherapy plus ipilimumab. The rearranged segments are TRBV19 and TRBJ2-7; TRBD1 could be the D gene, as 6 bases match. The receptor was isolated from a human donor with non-small cell lung cancer who had stable disease on radiotherapy plus ipilimumab. CDR3 protein: CASSGTPNYEQYF. The sequence in DNA is TGTGCCAGTAGTGGGACACCAAACTACGAGCAGTACTTC.